Included here is one TCR beta chain sequence, with context. Clinical history as reported by participants underpinned cohort assignment. Method: immunoSEQ multiplex PCR; TCRdb's copy keeps in-frame clones and lacks some. The table records around 250,000 clones, 80% to 90% of them present only once. The data stem from a study of blood T cell repertoires in COVID-19. The CDR3 has 14 amino acids. Germline assignment: CDR1 SEHNR and CDR2 FQNEAQ (reference sequence). Trimming took 0 bases from V and 9 from J; bases not matched to a gene: 1. The J gene is TRBJ2-1, the V gene TRBV7-9; TRBD2 matches 11 bases. Specimen: PBMCs or T cells enriched from blood (not recorded which). The receptor comes from a woman in her 40s who had been exposed to COVID-19. The CDR3 DNA reads as TGTGCCAGCAGCTTAGCGGGGACTAGCGGTGAGCAGTTCTTC. The encoded protein is CASSLAGTSGEQFF.